The 17 T cell receptor beta chains presented below share a single source sample, sequenced in a study of radiation and T cells in renal cell carcinoma. Sequencing used immunoSEQ multiplex PCR; TCRdb keeps in-frame clones, though not all of them. The repertoire holds 120,000 to 150,000 clones, with around 88% as singletons. Time point given: blood 4 weeks post-SBRT, at nephrectomy. Treatment: 15 Gy SBRT to primary tumor, nephrectomy 4 weeks later. The sequences come from blood, collected from a patient whose treatment included radiotherapy and nephrectomy. These receptors were obtained from a woman between 50 and 59 years old with renal cell carcinoma.

CDR3 in DNA: TGTGCCACCAGTTCGACGGCCTATAGCAATCAGCCCCAGCATTTT. It specifies CATSSTAYSNQPQHF. This sequence joins TRBV19 and TRBJ1-5; no clear D gene. Germline V CDR1 and CDR2: LNHDA, SQIVND (reference sequence). This CDR3 has 15 amino acids. Between the trimmed V and J ends, which lost 10 bases and 0 bases, there was a span of 16 bases. Full variable domain (rest looked up from reference TRBV19 and TRBJ1-5): DGGITQSPKYLFRKEGQNVTLSCEQNLNHDAMYWYRQDPGQGLRLIYYSQIVNDFQKGDIAEGYSVSREKKESFPLTVTSAQKNPTAFYLCATSSTAYSNQPQHFGDGTRLSIL.

The chain is built from TRBV19 and TRBJ2-1, with a weak D call TRBD1 (6 bases). The CDR3 sequence is 16 residues long. Germline values: CDR1 LNHDA, CDR2 SQIVND (reference sequence). V was pared by 3 bases and J by 1 base, with 13 bases between. The chain's CDR3 is CASSIGQGISYNEQFF. For the CDR3, the DNA is TGTGCCAGTAGTATCGGCCAGGGGATATCCTACAATGAGCAGTTCTTC.

V usage is TRBV6-5 and J usage is TRBJ2-5; D remains unclear. The germline CDR1 and CDR2 sequences are MNHEY and SVGAGI. The CDR3 runs to 14 residues. V was clipped by 0 bases and J by 5 bases, with 10 bases between them. This CDR3 is CASSYSNSQETQYF. The CDR3 DNA reads as TGTGCCAGCAGTTACTCGAATTCCCAGGAGACCCAGTACTTC.

The table lists this clone with a count of one. The chain joins TRBV4-2 to TRBJ2-3; 8 nucleotides agree with TRBD2. Losses at the gene ends were 1 base for V and 2 bases for J; bases not matched to a gene: 5. Germline V gives CDR1 LGHNA, CDR2 YNFKEQ. CDR3 length equals 16 residues. CDR3: CASSQGERGTTDTQYF. CDR3 DNA sequence: TGTGCCAGCAGCCAAGGGGAGCGGGGGACCACAGATACGCAGTATTTT.

This chain links TRBV4-3 with TRBJ2-1, with 12 bases fitting TRBD2. With V trimmed by 4 bases and J by 7 bases, 5 bases remained unmatched. CDR1 is LGHNA, CDR2 YSLEER, per germline. The CDR3 extends over 15 amino acids. CDR3 loop: CASSPTSGRGNEQFF. The CDR3 nucleotides read TGCGCCAGCAGCCCGACTAGCGGGAGAGGTAATGAGCAGTTCTTC.

This sequence joins TRBV18 and TRBJ2-3; the D gene is possibly TRBD2 (6 bases). The CDR3 is made up of 16 amino acids. Germline CDR1 and CDR2: KGHSH and LQKENI. The ends were cut back, 3 bases at V and 2 bases at J, with 15 bases in the middle. This CDR3 reads CASSPPGSRFTDTQYF. CDR3 DNA sequence: TGTGCCAGCTCACCCCCCGGGAGCAGGTTCACAGATACGCAGTATTTT.

The rearrangement uses TRBV7-7 and TRBJ2-5; 7 nucleotides match TRBD1. From germline, CDR1 is SSHAT and CDR2 FNYEAQ (reference sequence). V shed 4 bases, J shed 3 bases, and the junction held 11 bases outside the gene matches. The CDR3 consists of 16 residues. Here the CDR3 DNA reads TGTGCCAGCAGCTACACCCCCGGGACAGCCAAAGAGACCCAGTACTTC. This sequence encodes CASSYTPGTAKETQYF.

The gene calls are TRBV7-2 and TRBJ2-3; 10 positions agree with TRBD2. Germline V gives CDR1 SGHTA, CDR2 FQGNSA. After removal of 1 base from V and 4 bases from J, the junction contained 2 bases not matched to a gene. This CDR3 has 15 residues. In DNA form, the CDR3 reads TGTGCCAGCAGCTTAGATAGCGGGGGGTCAGATACGCAGTATTTT. This gives the protein CASSLDSGGSDTQYF.

This chain joins TRBV6-5 and TRBJ2-5; tentative D call: TRBD2 (6 bases). This CDR3 has 14 residues. The V end lost 0 bases, the J end lost 4 bases, and 9 bases lay between the germline ends. The germline V gene encodes CDR1 MNHEY and CDR2 SVGAGI. CDR3 loop: CASSYSAGGETQYF. CDR3 DNA sequence: TGTGCCAGCAGTTACTCAGCGGGTGGAGAGACCCAGTACTTC.

This clone was recorded once. The chain uses TRBV28 and TRBJ2-6, with 11 bases that match TRBD1. The germline V gene encodes CDR1 MDHEN and CDR2 SYDVKM. The CDR3 is made up of 20 amino acids. J gave up 0 bases and V 2 bases, and 9 bases lay outside the gene matches. The CDR3 here is CASSLGFVGTGGSGANVLTF. CDR3 nucleotides: TGTGCCAGCAGTTTAGGGTTCGTAGGGACAGGGGGCTCTGGGGCCAACGTCCTGACTTTC.

The chain carries TRBV9 and TRBJ2-5, with D maybe TRBD2 (5 bases). The CDR3 runs to 15 residues. Germline assignment: CDR1 SGDLS and CDR2 YYNGEE. V lost 0 bases, J lost 5 bases, and 14 bases lay in between. CDR3: CASSVGRQDPETQYF. CDR3 coding DNA: TGTGCCAGCAGCGTAGGGAGGCAGGACCCCGAGACCCAGTACTTC.

This clone is a singleton in its sample. This chain connects TRBV7-8 to TRBJ1-1; D is ambiguous. This CDR3 region has 15 residues. Germline V gene lookup returns CDR1 SGHVS and CDR2 FQNEAQ. V lost 1 base and J lost 1, with 10 bases in between. CDR3 region: CASSLEASSNTEAFF. The CDR3 DNA follows: TGTGCCAGCAGCTTAGAGGCCAGCTCGAACACTGAAGCTTTCTTT.

This chain joins TRBV18 and TRBJ2-2; D not certain. V was cut by 2 bases and J by 0 bases, with 10 bases left in between. The CDR3 totals 16 residues. CDR1 is KGHSH, CDR2 LQKENI, per germline. The CDR3 protein is CASSPTITTNTGELFF. CDR3 DNA: TGTGCCAGCTCACCAACTATCACTACGAACACCGGGGAGCTGTTTTTT.

The chain couples TRBV28 to TRBJ2-7; 10 positions agree with TRBD2. There are 14 residues in the CDR3. V lost 5 bases to trimming and J lost 3 bases; unmatched junction nucleotides: 4. CDR1 and CDR2 from the germline V gene are MDHEN and SYDVKM. CDR3 sequence: CASSVAGGDYEQYF. The CDR3 nucleotides read TGTGCCAGCAGTGTAGCGGGAGGTGACTACGAGCAGTACTTC.

This clone turned up a few times. This chain joins TRBV13 and TRBJ2-1; D is unresolved. Germline lookup yields CDR1 PRHDT and CDR2 FYEKMQ (reference sequence). The CDR3 runs to 12 residues. Trimming took off 3 bases at V and 5 bases at J, with 5 bases between the two ends. In DNA form, the CDR3 reads TGTGCCAGCAGCTTGGTCGACAATGAGCAGTTCTTC. Protein: CASSLVDNEQFF.

This clone was seen once. The chain employs TRBV4-3 and TRBJ2-1; the D is unclear. Germline-derived CDR1 and CDR2 are LGHNA and YSLEER. The V and J ends lost 0 bases and 0 bases respectively, with 6 bases between them. There are 15 residues in the CDR3. As DNA, the CDR3 is TGCGCCAGCAGCCAAGACAGGAGCTCCTACAATGAGCAGTTCTTC. Residues: CASSQDRSSYNEQFF.

This clone has a handful of counts. V gene TRBV4-2 combines with J gene TRBJ1-1, with D perhaps TRBD1 (6 bases). This CDR3 is 15 amino acids long. V dropped 0 bases and J dropped 0 bases, with 8 bases sitting between them. Germline CDR1 reads LGHNA; CDR2 reads YNFKEQ. In nucleotides, the CDR3 is TGTGCCAGCAGCCAAGATGGACAGATGAACACTGAAGCTTTCTTT. Translated, it gives CASSQDGQMNTEAFF.